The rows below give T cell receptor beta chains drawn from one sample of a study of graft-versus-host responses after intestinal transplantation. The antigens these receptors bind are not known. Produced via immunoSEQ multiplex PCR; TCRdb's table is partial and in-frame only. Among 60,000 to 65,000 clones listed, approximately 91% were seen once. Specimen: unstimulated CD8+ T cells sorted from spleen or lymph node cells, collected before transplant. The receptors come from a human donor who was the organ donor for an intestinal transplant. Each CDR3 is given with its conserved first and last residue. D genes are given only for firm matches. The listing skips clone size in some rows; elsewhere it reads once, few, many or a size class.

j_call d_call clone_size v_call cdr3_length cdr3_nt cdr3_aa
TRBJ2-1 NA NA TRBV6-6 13 TGTGCCAGCAGTTACGGGACTTTGAATGAGCAGTTCTTC CASSYGTLNEQFF
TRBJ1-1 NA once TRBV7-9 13 TGTGCCAGCAGCCAAGGGGTGAACACTGAAGCTTTCTTT CASSQGVNTEAFF
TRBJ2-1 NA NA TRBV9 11 TGTGCCAGCAGCGTAGGGCATGAGCAGTTCTTC CASSVGHEQFF
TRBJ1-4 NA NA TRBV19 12 TGTGCCAGTAGTTTAGCGAATGAAAAACTGTTTTTT CASSLANEKLFF
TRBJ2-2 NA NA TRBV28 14 TGTGCCAGCACGGGACACTCGAACACCGGGGAGCTGTTTTTT CASTGHSNTGELFF
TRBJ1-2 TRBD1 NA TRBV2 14 TGTGCCAGCAGCCCAGGACAGGGGGTCTCTGGCTACACCTTC CASSPGQGVSGYTF
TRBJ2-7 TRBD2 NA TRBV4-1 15 TGCGCCAGCAGCCAAGCCGGCGGGGGCTCCTACGAGCAGTACTTC CASSQAGGGSYEQYF
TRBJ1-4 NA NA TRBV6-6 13 TGTGCCAGCAGACCCGGAGGTAATGAAAAACTGTTTTTT CASRPGGNEKLFF
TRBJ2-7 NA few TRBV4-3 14 TGCGCCAGCAGCCAAGATGCCAGGGGCTACGAGCAGTACTTC CASSQDARGYEQYF
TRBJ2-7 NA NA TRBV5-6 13 TGTGCCAGCAGCTTCACAGGGAATAACGAGCAGTACTTC CASSFTGNNEQYF
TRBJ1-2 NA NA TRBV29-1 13 TGCAGCGTTGAAGGCAGGGTAGACTATGGCTACACCTTC CSVEGRVDYGYTF
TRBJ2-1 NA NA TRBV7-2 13 TGTGCCAGCAGCTTATCCTTCTACAATGAGCAGTTCTTC CASSLSFYNEQFF
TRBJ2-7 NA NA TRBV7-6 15 TGTGCCAGCAGCCTCCGTCAAGGATGGGGCCACGAGCAGTACTTC CASSLRQGWGHEQYF
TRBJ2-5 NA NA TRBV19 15 TGTGCCAGTAGCTACGGGGTGGGGTACCAAGAGACCCAGTACTTC CASSYGVGYQETQYF
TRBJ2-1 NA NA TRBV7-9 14 TGTGCCAGCAGCCCAACGGGACTTTTAAATGAGCAGTTCTTC CASSPTGLLNEQFF
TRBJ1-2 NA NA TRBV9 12 TGTGCCAGCAGTGCCGGGTCCTATGGCTACACCTTC CASSAGSYGYTF
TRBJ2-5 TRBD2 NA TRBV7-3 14 TGTGCCAGCAGCTTAACAGGCGGGGGTGCGGCCCAGTACTTC CASSLTGGGAAQYF
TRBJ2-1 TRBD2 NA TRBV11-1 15 TGTGCCAGCAGCTTACGAGCGGGAGAGTCAAGTGAGCAGTTCTTC CASSLRAGESSEQFF
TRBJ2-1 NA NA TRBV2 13 TGTGCCAGCAGTGAATTCTCTAGCAGTGAGCAGTTCTTC CASSEFSSSEQFF
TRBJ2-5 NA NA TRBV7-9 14 TGTGCCAGCTCTTACCGGGGTTCCCAAGAGACCCAGTACTTC CASSYRGSQETQYF
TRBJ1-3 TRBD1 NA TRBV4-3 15 TGCGTCAGCAGCCAAGGACAGGGGCGCGGAAACACCATATATTTT CVSSQGQGRGNTIYF
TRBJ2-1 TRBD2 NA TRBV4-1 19 TGCGCCAGCAGCCAAGATCACGCTAGCGGGAGGGGCTCCTACAATGAGCAGTTCTTC CASSQDHASGRGSYNEQFF
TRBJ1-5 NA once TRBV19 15 TGTGCCAGTAGTATCTACAGCTATAGCAATCAGCCCCAGCATTTT CASSIYSYSNQPQHF
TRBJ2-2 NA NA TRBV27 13 TGTGCCAGCAGTTTACCGAACACCGGGGGGCTGTTTTTT CASSLPNTGGLFF
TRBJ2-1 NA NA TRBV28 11 TGTGCCAGCAGTTGGTCGGGTGAGCAGTTCTTC CASSWSGEQFF
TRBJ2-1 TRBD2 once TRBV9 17 TGTGCCAGCAGCCCACCAATTTGGGGTAGCGGGAGCGATGAGCAGTTCTTC CASSPPIWGSGSDEQFF
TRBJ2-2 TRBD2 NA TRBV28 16 TGTGCCAGCAGTTGGCAGCGGGAGGTGTTGGCTGGGGAGCTGTTTTTT CASSWQREVLAGELFF
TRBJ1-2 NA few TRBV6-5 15 TGTGCCAGCAGTTACTCTTGGGACTCCTTGCGGGGCTACACCTTC CASSYSWDSLRGYTF
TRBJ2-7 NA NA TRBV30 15 TGTGCCTGGAGTCCCGGAAGGGAGGTTAGAAACGAGCAGTACTTC CAWSPGREVRNEQYF